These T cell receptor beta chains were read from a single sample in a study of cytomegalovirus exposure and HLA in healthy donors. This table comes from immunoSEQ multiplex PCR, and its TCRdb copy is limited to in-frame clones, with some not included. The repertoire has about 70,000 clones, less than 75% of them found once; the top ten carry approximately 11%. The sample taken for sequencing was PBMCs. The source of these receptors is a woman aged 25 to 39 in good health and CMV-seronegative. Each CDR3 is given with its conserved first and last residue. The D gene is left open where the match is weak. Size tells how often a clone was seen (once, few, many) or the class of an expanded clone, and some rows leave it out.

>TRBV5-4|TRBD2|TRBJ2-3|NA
TGTGCCAGCAGCTTGGCCCGAGCGGGGGGTGCAGATACGCAGTATTTT
CASSLARAGGADTQYF
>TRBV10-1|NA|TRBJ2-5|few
TGCGCCAGCAGTGAGTCGAGGGGGGGCCCGGAGACCCAGTACTTC
CASSESRGGPETQYF
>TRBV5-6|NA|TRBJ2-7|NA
TGTGCCAGCAGCTCCCTCTACGAGCAGTACTTC
CASSSLYEQYF
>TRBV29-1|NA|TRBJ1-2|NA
TGCAGCACCTCGGGAGGGAGTAACTATGGCTACACCTTC
CSTSGGSNYGYTF
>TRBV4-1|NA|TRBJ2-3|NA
TGCGCCAGCAGCCAAGAGCTGGGCCCCACAGATACGCAGTATTTT
CASSQELGPTDTQYF
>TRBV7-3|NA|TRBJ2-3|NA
TGTGCCAGCAGGCGCAGCACAGATACGCAGTATTTT
CASRRSTDTQYF
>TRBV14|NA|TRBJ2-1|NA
TGTGCCAGCAGCCAAACTAGCTCCTACAATGAGCAGTTCTTC
CASSQTSSYNEQFF
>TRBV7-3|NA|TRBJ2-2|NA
TGTGCCAGCAGTAGAGACCGGAGAACCGGGGAGCTGTTTTTT
CASSRDRRTGELFF
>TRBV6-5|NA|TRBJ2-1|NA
TGTGCCAGCAGTTACTCCCGAAATACATACAATGAGCAGTTCTTC
CASSYSRNTYNEQFF
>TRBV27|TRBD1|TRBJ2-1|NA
TGTGCCAGCAGTTTTACAGGGGGCAGGTACAATGAGCAGTTCTTC
CASSFTGGRYNEQFF
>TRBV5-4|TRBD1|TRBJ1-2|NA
TGTGCCAGCAGCTGGGACAGGGTGGCGGGCGGCTACACCTTC
CASSWDRVAGGYTF
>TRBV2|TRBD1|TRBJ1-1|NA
TGTGCCAGCAGGACCAGGGGGCGCGTATACAGTCGTGAAGAAGCTTTCTTT
CASRTRGRVYSREEAFF
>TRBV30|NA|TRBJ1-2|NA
TGTGCCTGGAGCTCCGAAGCGGGCTATGGCTACACCTTC
CAWSSEAGYGYTF
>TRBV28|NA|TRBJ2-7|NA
TGTGCCAGTAACAGACGGGGGTTCGCGAACGAGCAGTACTTC
CASNRRGFANEQYF
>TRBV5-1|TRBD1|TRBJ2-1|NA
TGCGCCAGCAGCTCGGGACAGGGGACCTACAATGAGCAGTTCTTC
CASSSGQGTYNEQFF
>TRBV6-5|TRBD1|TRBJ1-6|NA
TGTGCCAGCAGTTACCGGGGGACAGGGCGATTTTCACCCCTCCACTTT
CASSYRGTGRFSPLHF
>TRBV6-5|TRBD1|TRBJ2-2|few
TGTGCCAGCAGTGCCGGGACAGGGGACCCCGGGGAGCTGTTTTTT
CASSAGTGDPGELFF